Sequencing of this T cell receptor (beta chain) was carried out in a study of blood T cell repertoires in COVID-19. Study in general: COVID-19 samples collected from the United States, Italy and Spain covered acute and convalescent phases. Sources were T cells, B-cell-depleted T cells, or PBMCs; the material itself was cDNA or gDNA.

Across about two dozen US areas, participants ranged in age from roughly 18 to 95 years. This clone appeared a single time. The CDR3 runs 12 residues. Trimming shortened V by 1 base and J by 5 bases, and 6 bases separated the two germline ends. CDR1 is SGHAT and CDR2 is FQNNGV in the germline V gene. The protocol was immunoSEQ multiplex PCR, while the TCRdb copy is restricted to in-frame clones and leaves out a portion. The sample includes 300,000 or so clones, around 90% seen only once; the top ten take 1.1%. The TCR was taken from a woman aged 25 to 39 who had recovered from COVID-19. Source material: PBMCs or T cells enriched from blood (not recorded which). V gene TRBV11-2 combines with J gene TRBJ2-7; no definite D call. The CDR3 sequence is CASSLVPDEQYF. The CDR3 DNA is TGTGCCAGCAGCTTAGTCCCGGACGAGCAGTACTTC.